This T cell receptor beta chain was recovered during a study of T cell responses to AZD1222 COVID-19 vaccine. Across the whole study: Second-dose intervals near 4 or 12 weeks were combined. Study observations and caveats: Spike as a whole was targeted by vaccine-associated CD4 TCRs, dominant at 160-218 and 743-854. It should be noted that donors were predominantly white British and more often female, and clonal diversity was possibly underestimated.

For this clone: Its antigen is currently unknown.

Germline lookup yields CDR1 SGHDT and CDR2 YYEEEE. The CDR3 is 13 amino acids. Deletions cut 3 bases from V and 5 bases from J, with 12 bases between. Repertoires were generated with immunoSEQ multiplex PCR, while TCRdb's copy carries only in-frame clones and drops some. The table lists 90,000 to 110,000 clones, roughly 82% of them singletons. V gene TRBV5-6 combines with J gene TRBJ2-7; tentatively, D is TRBD2 (5 bases). The specimen comprised peripheral blood, sampled on day 0 of AZD1222 vaccination. The clonotype comes from an adult in good health. This CDR3 reads CASSSIGVHEQYF. The CDR3 DNA is TGTGCCAGCAGCTCGATCGGGGTTCACGAGCAGTACTTC.